The text below deals with one T cell receptor (beta chain). As yet, its antigen is unknown. Germline trimming cut 3 bases from V and 7 bases from J; bases unmatched to any gene: 9. From germline, CDR1 is SGHRS and CDR2 YFSETQ. The CDR3 spans 15 residues. The data originate from a study of radiotherapy plus CTLA-4 blockade in lung cancer. Study-level background: The study recorded objective responses in about 20% of patients and disease control in 25% to 35%.

Profiling relied on immunoSEQ multiplex PCR, and the TCRdb table lists in-frame clones only, not all of them. Of around 40,000 clones listed, about 70% are singletons. Study-level findings and limits: Researchers report tumor-derived TCR clones expanding in blood after radiotherapy plus ipilimumab. Among reported predictors of response, early blood T cell clone dynamics with interferon-beta performed best.

The material was peripheral blood, obtained from a patient treated with radiotherapy plus ipilimumab. This TCR derives from a human donor with non-small cell lung cancer who had stable disease on radiotherapy plus ipilimumab. The rearrangement links TRBV5-1 to TRBJ2-1; 8 bases line up with TRBD2. The CDR3 DNA reads TGCGCCAGCAGCTGGAGGCCGGGGGGGAATAATGAGCAGTTCTTC. Amino acid sequence: CASSWRPGGNNEQFF.